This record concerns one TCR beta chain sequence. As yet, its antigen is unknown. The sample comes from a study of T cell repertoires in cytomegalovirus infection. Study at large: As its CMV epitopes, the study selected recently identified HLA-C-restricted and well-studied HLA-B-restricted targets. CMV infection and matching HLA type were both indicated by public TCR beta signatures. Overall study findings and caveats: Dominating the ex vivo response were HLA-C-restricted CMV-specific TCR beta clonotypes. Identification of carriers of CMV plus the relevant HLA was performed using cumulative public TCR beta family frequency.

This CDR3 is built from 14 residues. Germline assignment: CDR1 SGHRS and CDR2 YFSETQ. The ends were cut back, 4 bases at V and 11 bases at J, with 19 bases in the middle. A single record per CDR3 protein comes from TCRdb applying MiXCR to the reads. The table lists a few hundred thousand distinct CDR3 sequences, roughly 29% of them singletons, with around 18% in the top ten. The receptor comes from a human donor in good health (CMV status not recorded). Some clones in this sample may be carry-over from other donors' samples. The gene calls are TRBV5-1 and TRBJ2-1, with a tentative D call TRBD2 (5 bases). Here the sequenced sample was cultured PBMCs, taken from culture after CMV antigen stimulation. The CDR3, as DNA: TGCGCCAGCAGCACGAGCCCAGGACTGGATAAGCAGTTCTTC. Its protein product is CASSTSPGLDKQFF.